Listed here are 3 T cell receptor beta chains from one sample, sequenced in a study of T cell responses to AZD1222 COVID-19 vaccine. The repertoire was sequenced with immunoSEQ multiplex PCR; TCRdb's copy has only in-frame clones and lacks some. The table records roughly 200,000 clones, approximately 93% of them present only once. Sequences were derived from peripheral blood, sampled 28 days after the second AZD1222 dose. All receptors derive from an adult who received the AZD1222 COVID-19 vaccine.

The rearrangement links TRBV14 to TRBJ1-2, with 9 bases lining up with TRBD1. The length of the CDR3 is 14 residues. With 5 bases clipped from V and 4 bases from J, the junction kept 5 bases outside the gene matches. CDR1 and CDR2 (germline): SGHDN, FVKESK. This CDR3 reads CASSRTGAIYGYTF. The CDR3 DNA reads TGTGCCAGCAGCAGGACAGGGGCCATCTATGGCTACACCTTC.

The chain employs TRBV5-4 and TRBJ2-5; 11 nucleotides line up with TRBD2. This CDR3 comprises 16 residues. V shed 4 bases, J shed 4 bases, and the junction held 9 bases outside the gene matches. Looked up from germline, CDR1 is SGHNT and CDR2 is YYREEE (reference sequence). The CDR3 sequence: CASSPSLAGGRETQYF. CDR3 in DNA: TGTGCCAGCAGCCCAAGTTTAGCGGGGGGGCGAGAGACCCAGTACTTC. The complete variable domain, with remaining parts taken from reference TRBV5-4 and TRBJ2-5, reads ETGVTQSPTHLIKTRGQQVTLRCSSQSGHNTVSWYQQALGQGPQFIFQYYREEENGRGNFPPRFSGLQFPNYSSELNVNALELDDSALYLCASSPSLAGGRETQYFGPGTRLLVL.

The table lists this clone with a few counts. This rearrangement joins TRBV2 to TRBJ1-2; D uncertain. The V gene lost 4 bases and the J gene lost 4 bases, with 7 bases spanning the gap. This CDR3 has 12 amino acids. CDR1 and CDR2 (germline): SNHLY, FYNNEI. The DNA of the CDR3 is TGTGCCAGCAGTGTTGGCGGCTATGGCTACACCTTC. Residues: CASSVGGYGYTF. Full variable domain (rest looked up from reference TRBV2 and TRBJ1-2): EPEVTQTPSHQVTQMGQEVILRCVPISNHLYFYWYRQILGQKVEFLVSFYNNEISEKSEIFDDQFSVERPDGSNFTLKIRSTKLEDSAMYFCASSVGGYGYTFGSGTRLTVV.